Following are 2 T cell receptor beta chains from one sample sequenced in a study of T cell repertoires in cytomegalovirus infection. Each CDR3 protein is one row after TCRdb ran MiXCR on the reads. The data contain some 310,000 distinct CDR3 sequences, 20% to 25% of them singletons. These receptors have no known antigen. The specimen was cultured PBMCs, collected from culture after CMV antigen stimulation. These receptors were taken from a human donor in good health (CMV status not recorded). Some clones in this sample may be carry-over from other donors' samples.

In its sample, this clonotype was seen a few times. The chain carries TRBV10-3 and TRBJ2-1; 11 bases are shared with TRBD2. This CDR3 has 14 amino acids. CDR1 ENHRY and CDR2 SYGVKD come from the germline V gene. Unmatched junction bases numbered 3, after V lost 5 bases and J lost 6 bases. The CDR3: CAISPGLAGNEQFF. CDR3 coding DNA: TGTGCCATCAGTCCCGGACTAGCGGGCAATGAGCAGTTCTTC.

This clonotype came up a few times. At one of its ends the junction is not consistent with the germline gene, which may arise from a read error. V gene TRBV5-3 combines with J gene TRBJ2-5; 8 nucleotides align to TRBD1. TRBV5-3 is classed as an ORF, of uncertain function. The CDR3 spans 16 residues. The CDR3 reads CASSLASPRGRETQYF. CDR3 bases: TGTGCCAGCAGCTTGGCCTCCCCCAGGGGGCGCGAGACCCAGTACTTC.